This T cell receptor (beta chain) came from a study of regulatory T cells in long-lasting Graves disease. Study-level background: Persistence in Graves' disease denoted antithyroid drug use beyond 5 years alongside positive TSH receptor antibodies.

Time point: persistent/refractory GD, antithyroid drugs over 5 years with positive TRAb. With RNA extracted from PBMCs as input, the TCR library was made. Study-wide results and caveats: Researchers examined only peripheral blood and not thyroid tissue.

This clonotype occurred many times. Antigen specificity is unknown. In germline, CDR1 is SGHAT, CDR2 FQNNGV. V lost 5 bases and J 1 base, leaving 9 bases between the germline ends. The CDR3 contains 15 residues. Arm-PCR of CDR3 regions with iRepertoire HTBI primers generated TCR beta libraries. TCRdb independently ran MiXCR on the multiplex PCR reads; one entry per CDR3 protein. The sample holds roughly 490,000 distinct CDR3 sequences, 22% seen once. This specimen was peripheral blood mononuclear cells (PBMCs), taken when the disease was refractory, from a patient treated with antithyroid drugs. The V and J genes are TRBV11-2 and TRBJ2-6; a possible D gene is TRBD1 (5 bases). The source of this sequence is a female donor with Graves disease. As DNA, the CDR3 is TGTGCCAGCAGCGCTGACAGATCTGGGGCCAACGTCCTGACTTTC. This codes for CASSADRSGANVLTF.